These T cell receptor beta chains were read from a single sample in a study of long-term antiretroviral therapy in people with HIV. Assay used: immunoSEQ multiplex PCR; TCRdb lists only in-frame clones, some missing. The table records tens of thousands of clones, roughly four fifths of them present only once. Here the sequenced sample was unsorted PBMCs, taken 0.8 years before starting antiretroviral therapy. Source of these receptors: a man between 18 and 35 years old with HIV. CDR3s include the opening cysteine and the closing phenylalanine or tryptophan. D genes are given only for firm matches. Part of the rows lack a size; the others show once, few, many or a class for expanded clones.

d_call	clone_size	v_call	j_call	cdr3_nt	cdr3_aa
TRBD2	.	TRBV4-3	TRBJ2-7	TGCGCCAGCAGCGCAACTAGCGGGGCCTACGAGCAGTACTTC	CASSATSGAYEQYF
.	.	TRBV9	TRBJ2-3	TGTGCCAGCAGCGTAGAGGGGGGGTACGGCATGGATACGCAGTATTTT	CASSVEGGYGMDTQYF
.	once	TRBV7-8	TRBJ2-3	TGTGCCAGCAGCTCACAGAGCACAGATACGCAGTATTTT	CASSSQSTDTQYF
.	.	TRBV28	TRBJ2-5	TGTGCCAGCTCACGGGGGGCTAGCAGACAAGAGACCCAGTACTTC	CASSRGASRQETQYF
TRBD1	.	TRBV7-9	TRBJ1-1	TGTGCCAGCAGCGATACCGGGACAGGGGCCACTGAAGCTTTCTTT	CASSDTGTGATEAFF
TRBD2	.	TRBV14	TRBJ2-3	TGTGCCAGCAGAGCGGGAGGGGCAGATACGCAGTATTTT	CASRAGGADTQYF
.	.	TRBV4-1	TRBJ2-7	TGCGCCAGCAGCCAGGCCCCGGACAGAGCCTACGAGCAGTACTTC	CASSQAPDRAYEQYF
.	.	TRBV30	TRBJ2-5	TGTGCCTGGGCCCTATTTCCCGTGAGGGCCCAGTACTTC	CAWALFPVRAQYF
.	.	TRBV5-1	TRBJ2-6	TGCGCCAGCAGCTTGATGGCTGGGGCCAACGTCCTGACTTTC	CASSLMAGANVLTF
.	.	TRBV5-8	TRBJ1-5	TGTGCCAGCATGGAGAATCAGCCCCAGCATTTT	CASMENQPQHF
.	.	TRBV4-1	TRBJ1-5	TGCGCCAGCAGCCAAACGCCGAGGGGGGAGAATCAGCCCCAGCATTTT	CASSQTPRGENQPQHF
TRBD2	.	TRBV27	TRBJ2-1	TGTGCCAGCAGTTTAGGGCGCCTAGCGGGTAATGAGCAGTTCTTC	CASSLGRLAGNEQFF
.	.	TRBV28	TRBJ1-1	TGTGCCAGCAGTCCGCGACAGGCGACGAACACTGAAGCTTTCTTT	CASSPRQATNTEAFF
TRBD1	few	TRBV30	TRBJ1-2	TGTGCCTGGAGCTTTACCGGGACAGGGGGTTATGGCTACACCTTC	CAWSFTGTGGYGYTF
TRBD1	.	TRBV2	TRBJ1-4	TGTGCCACCCACCTCGGGACAGGGCCAGAAAAACTGTTTTTT	CATHLGTGPEKLFF
TRBD2	.	TRBV5-4	TRBJ2-2	TGTGCCAGCACCGACGGGACTAGCGGGAACACCGGGGAGCTGTTTTTT	CASTDGTSGNTGELFF
TRBD2	.	TRBV18	TRBJ2-1	TGTGCCAGCTCACCACCTATTGAGCGGGAGCCCCCACTTATAGACAATGAGCAGTTCTTC	CASSPPIEREPPLIDNEQFF
.	.	TRBV30	TRBJ1-5	TGTGCCTGGAACGGGCCGGACGTAGGTCAGCCCCAGCATTTT	CAWNGPDVGQPQHF
.	.	TRBV9	TRBJ2-7	TGTGCCAGCAGCGCTACAGGGCCTTCCTACGAGCAGTACTTC	CASSATGPSYEQYF
TRBD1	.	TRBV5-1	TRBJ2-7	TGCGCCAGCAGCTTGGCCCAGGGGGCGGAAGAGCAGTACTTC	CASSLAQGAEEQYF
TRBD2	.	TRBV18	TRBJ2-1	TGTGCCAGCTCACGGGGACTAGCGGGGGGAAACTCCTACAATGAGCAGTTCTTC	CASSRGLAGGNSYNEQFF
.	.	TRBV30	TRBJ2-5	TGTGCCTGGCGATATGGCCGGGGGGCGGGTGAGACCCAGTACTTC	CAWRYGRGAGETQYF
TRBD1	.	TRBV5-6	TRBJ2-4	TGTGCCAGCAGCCCCTTGGACAGGAACATTCAGTACTTC	CASSPLDRNIQYF
.	.	TRBV12-5	TRBJ1-1	TGTGCTAGTGGTTCCTCGACACAAAACACTGAAGCTTTCTTT	CASGSSTQNTEAFF
TRBD1	few	TRBV7-8	TRBJ2-7	TGTGCCAGCAGCCTCAGGGGGACAGATTCCTACGAGCAGTACTTC	CASSLRGTDSYEQYF
.	.	TRBV2	TRBJ1-3	TGTGCCAGCAGTGAACGGCTCTTCTCTGGAAACACCATATATTTT	CASSERLFSGNTIYF
TRBD2	.	TRBV7-9	TRBJ2-3	TGTGCCAGCACCCGGGGGGACTACCGGGGTAGCGGAAACACAGATACGCAGTATTTT	CASTRGDYRGSGNTDTQYF
.	.	TRBV5-8	TRBJ1-6	TGTGCCAGCAGCTTCGATTTACAGAGATATAATTCACCCCTCCACTTT	CASSFDLQRYNSPLHF
.	.	TRBV30	TRBJ1-1	TGTGCCTGGAGTGTACAGGGGAACACTGAAGCTTTCTTT	CAWSVQGNTEAFF
.	.	TRBV5-5	TRBJ2-7	TGTGCCAGCAGCTTGATCCCATCGCCCAGGGGCTACGAGCAGTACTTC	CASSLIPSPRGYEQYF
.	.	TRBV5-1	TRBJ2-3	TGCGCCAGCAGCTTGGGGAGCACAGATACGCAGTATTTT	CASSLGSTDTQYF
.	.	TRBV4-1	TRBJ2-1	TGCGCCAGCAGCCTTCAGAGGGGGAATGAGCAGTTCTTC	CASSLQRGNEQFF
.	.	TRBV6-5	TRBJ1-1	TGTGCCAGCAGGCCACAGGGTCTGAACACTGAAGCTTTCTTT	CASRPQGLNTEAFF
TRBD2	once	TRBV7-2	TRBJ2-5	TGTGCCAGCAGCTTAACTAGCGGGAGGGAGACCCAGTACTTC	CASSLTSGRETQYF
TRBD1	.	TRBV5-1	TRBJ2-5	TGCGCCAGCAGCTTCGACAGGGGGCGCCCGGAGACCCAGTACTTC	CASSFDRGRPETQYF